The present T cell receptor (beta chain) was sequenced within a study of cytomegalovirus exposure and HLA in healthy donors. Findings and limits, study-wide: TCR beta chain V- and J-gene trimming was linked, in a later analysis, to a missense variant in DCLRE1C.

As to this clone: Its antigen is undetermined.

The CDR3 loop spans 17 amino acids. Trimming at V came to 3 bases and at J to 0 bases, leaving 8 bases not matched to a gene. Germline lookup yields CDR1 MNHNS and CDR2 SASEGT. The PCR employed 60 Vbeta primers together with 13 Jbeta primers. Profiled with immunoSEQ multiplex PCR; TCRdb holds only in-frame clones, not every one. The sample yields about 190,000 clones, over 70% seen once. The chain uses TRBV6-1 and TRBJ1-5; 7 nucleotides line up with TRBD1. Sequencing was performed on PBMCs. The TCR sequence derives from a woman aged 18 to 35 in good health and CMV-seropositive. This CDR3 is CASSDLLQGNSNQPQHF. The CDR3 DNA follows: TGTGCCAGCAGTGACCTACTACAGGGGAATAGCAATCAGCCCCAGCATTTT.